The TCR beta chain under discussion was sequenced for a study of PD-L1 blockade in urothelial cancer. Study at large: Previous chemotherapy exposure amounted to 0 to 3 regimens for patients.

Study findings and constraints: Tumor-associated clones in the blood of durable-benefit patients grew more at 3 weeks.

Remarks on this clone: What it recognizes is unknown.

Time point meaning: pretreatment peripheral blood. Sequencing used immunoSEQ multiplex PCR; TCRdb keeps in-frame clones, though not all of them. This table has 100,000 to 150,000 clones, around 84% appearing once. The ends were cut back, 5 bases at V and 0 bases at J, with 8 bases in the middle. Germline-derived CDR1 and CDR2 are SEHNR and FQNEAQ (reference sequence). The CDR3 totals 14 residues. The chain couples TRBV7-9 to TRBJ1-3; D is possibly TRBD1 (5 bases). This TCR was recovered from a man in his fifties with urothelial cancer. Here the sequenced sample was PBMCs, taken around atezolizumab (anti-PD-L1) treatment. The CDR3: CASSRGDSGNTIYF. CDR3 DNA sequence: TGTGCCAGCAGCAGGGGCGACTCTGGAAACACCATATATTTT.